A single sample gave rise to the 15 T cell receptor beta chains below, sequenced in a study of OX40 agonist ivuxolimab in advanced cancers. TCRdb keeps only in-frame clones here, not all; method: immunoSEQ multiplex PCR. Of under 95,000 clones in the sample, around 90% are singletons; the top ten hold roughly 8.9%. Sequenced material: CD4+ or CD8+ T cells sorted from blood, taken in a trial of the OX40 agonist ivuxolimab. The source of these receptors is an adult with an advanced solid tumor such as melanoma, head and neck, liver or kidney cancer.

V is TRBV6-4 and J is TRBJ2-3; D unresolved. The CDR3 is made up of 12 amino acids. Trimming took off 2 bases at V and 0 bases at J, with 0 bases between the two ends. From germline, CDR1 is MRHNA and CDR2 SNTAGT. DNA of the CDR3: TGTGCCAGCAGTGACAGCACAGATACGCAGTATTTT. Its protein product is CASSDSTDTQYF.

CDR3 residues: CASSVTGAETQYF. In DNA form, the CDR3 reads TGTGCCAGCAGCGTCACTGGGGCAGAGACCCAGTACTTC. V gene TRBV6-5 combines with J gene TRBJ2-5, with D perhaps TRBD1 (5 bases). The CDR3 sequence is 13 residues long. V dropped 6 bases and J dropped 4 bases, with 12 bases sitting between them. The germline CDR1 and CDR2 sequences are MNHEY and SVGAGI.

In DNA form, the CDR3 reads TGTGCCAGCATCCTAACAGGGACCACTGAAGCTTTCTTT. It specifies CASILTGTTEAFF. The chain carries TRBV6-6 and TRBJ1-1, with TRBD1 as a possible D gene (6 bases). The length of the CDR3 is 13 residues. V lost 7 bases, J lost 4 bases, and 13 bases lay in between. Germline CDR1 and CDR2: MNHNY and SVGAGI (reference sequence).

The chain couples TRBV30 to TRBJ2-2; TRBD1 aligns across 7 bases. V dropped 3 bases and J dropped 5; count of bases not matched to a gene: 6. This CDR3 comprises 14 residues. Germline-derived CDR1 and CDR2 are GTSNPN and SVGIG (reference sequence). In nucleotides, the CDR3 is TGTGCCTGGAGGAGGGGGCAGGTTACCGGGGAGCTGTTTTTT. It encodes CAWRRGQVTGELFF.

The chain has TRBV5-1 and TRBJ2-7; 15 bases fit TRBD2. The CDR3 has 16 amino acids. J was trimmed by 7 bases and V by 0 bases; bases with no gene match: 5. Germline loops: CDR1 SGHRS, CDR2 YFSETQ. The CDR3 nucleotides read TGCGCCAGCAGCTTGGCCGGGACTAGCGGGAGGAGTGAGCAGTACTTC. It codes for CASSLAGTSGRSEQYF. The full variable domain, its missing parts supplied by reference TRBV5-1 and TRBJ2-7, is KAGVTQTPRYLIKTRGQQVTLSCSPISGHRSVSWYQQTPGQGLQFLFEYFSETQRNKGNFPGRFSGRQFSNSRSEMNVSTLELGDSALYLCASSLAGTSGRSEQYFGPGTRLTVT.

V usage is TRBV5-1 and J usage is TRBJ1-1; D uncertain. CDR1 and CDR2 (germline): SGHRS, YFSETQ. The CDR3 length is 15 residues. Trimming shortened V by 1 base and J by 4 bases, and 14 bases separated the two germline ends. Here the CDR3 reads CASSLYLEVGTEAFF. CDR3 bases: TGCGCCAGCAGCTTGTATCTAGAGGTAGGCACTGAAGCTTTCTTT.

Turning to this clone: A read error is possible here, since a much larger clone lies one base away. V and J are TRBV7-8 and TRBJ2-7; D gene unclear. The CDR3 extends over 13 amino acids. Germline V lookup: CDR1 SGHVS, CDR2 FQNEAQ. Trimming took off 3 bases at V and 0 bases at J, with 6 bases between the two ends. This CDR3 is CASSFDTSYEQYF. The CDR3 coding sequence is TGTGCCAGCAGCTTTGACACCTCCTACGAGCAGTACTTC.

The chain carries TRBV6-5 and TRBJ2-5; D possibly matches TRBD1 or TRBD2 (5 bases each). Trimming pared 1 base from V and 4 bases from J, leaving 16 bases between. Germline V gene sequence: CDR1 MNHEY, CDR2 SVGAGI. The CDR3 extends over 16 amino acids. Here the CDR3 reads CASSYFEWGKGETQYF. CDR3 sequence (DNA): TGTGCCAGCAGTTACTTTGAATGGGGGAAGGGAGAGACCCAGTACTTC.

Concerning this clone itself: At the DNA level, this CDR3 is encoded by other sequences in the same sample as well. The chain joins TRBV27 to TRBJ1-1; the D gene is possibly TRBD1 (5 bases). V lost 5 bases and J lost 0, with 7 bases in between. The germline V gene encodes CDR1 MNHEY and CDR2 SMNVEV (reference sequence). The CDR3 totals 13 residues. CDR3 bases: TGTGCCAGCAGTACAGGTCTGAACACTGAAGCTTTCTTT. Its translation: CASSTGLNTEAFF.

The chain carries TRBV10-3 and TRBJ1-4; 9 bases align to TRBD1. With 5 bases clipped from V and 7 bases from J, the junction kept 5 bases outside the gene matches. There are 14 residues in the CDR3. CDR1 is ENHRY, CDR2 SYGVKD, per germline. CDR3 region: CAISRGQGIEKLFF. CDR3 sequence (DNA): TGTGCCATCAGTCGGGGACAGGGAATTGAAAAACTGTTTTTT.

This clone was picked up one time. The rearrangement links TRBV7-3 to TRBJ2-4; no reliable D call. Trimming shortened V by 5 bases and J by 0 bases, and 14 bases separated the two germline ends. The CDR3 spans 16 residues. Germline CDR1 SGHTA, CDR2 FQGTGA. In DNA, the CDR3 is TGTGCCAGCAGCCAGAATGGACCCGTAGCCAAAAACATTCAGTACTTC. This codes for CASSQNGPVAKNIQYF.

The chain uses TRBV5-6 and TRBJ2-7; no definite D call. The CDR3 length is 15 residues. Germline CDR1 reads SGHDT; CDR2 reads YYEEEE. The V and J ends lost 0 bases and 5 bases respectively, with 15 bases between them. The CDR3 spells CASSLGGSTQDEQYF. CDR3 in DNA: TGTGCCAGCAGCTTGGGAGGCTCGACTCAGGACGAGCAGTACTTC. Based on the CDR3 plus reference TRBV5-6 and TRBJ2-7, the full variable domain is DAGVTQSPTHLIKTRGQQVTLRCSPKSGHDTVSWYQQALGQGPQFIFQYYEEEERQRGNFPDRFSGHQFPNYSSELNVNALLLGDSALYLCASSLGGSTQDEQYFGPGTRLTVT.

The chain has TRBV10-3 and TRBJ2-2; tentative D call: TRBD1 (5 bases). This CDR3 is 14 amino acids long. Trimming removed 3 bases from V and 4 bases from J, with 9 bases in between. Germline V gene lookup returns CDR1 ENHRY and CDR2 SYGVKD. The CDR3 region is CAISDRGSTGELFF. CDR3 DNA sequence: TGTGCCATCAGTGATAGGGGATCCACCGGGGAGCTGTTTTTT.

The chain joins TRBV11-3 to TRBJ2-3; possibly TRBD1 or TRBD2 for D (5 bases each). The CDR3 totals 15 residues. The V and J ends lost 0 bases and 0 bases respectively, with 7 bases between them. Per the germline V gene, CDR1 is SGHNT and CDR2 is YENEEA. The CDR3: CASSLEGDSTDTQYF. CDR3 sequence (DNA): TGTGCCAGCAGCTTAGAGGGGGACAGCACAGATACGCAGTATTTT.

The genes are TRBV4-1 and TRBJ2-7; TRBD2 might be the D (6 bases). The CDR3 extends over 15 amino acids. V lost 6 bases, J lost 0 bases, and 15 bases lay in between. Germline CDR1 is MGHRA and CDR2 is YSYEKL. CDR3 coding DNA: TGCGCCAGCAGTCAACGGGAGACAGCCTCCTACGAGCAGTACTTC. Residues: CASSQRETASYEQYF.